A selection of T cell receptor beta chains follows, all from one sample in a study of Ad26.COV2.S vaccination and SARS-CoV-2 variants. This table comes from immunoSEQ multiplex PCR, and its TCRdb copy is limited to in-frame clones, with some not included. Among a few hundred thousand clones listed, about nine tenths were seen once. The sequencing here drew on peripheral blood, taken in a trial of Ad26.COV2.S vaccine versus placebo. These receptors were collected from a person aged 18 to 65 who received the Ad26.COV2.S COVID-19 vaccine or a placebo. The CDR3 runs from the conserved cysteine through the conserved F or W. The D gene is left open where the match is weak. Some rows have no size entry. The others give once, few or many, or a class for an expanded clone.

TRBJ1-1,TRBV9,NA,NA,TGTGCCAGCAGCGAGGAGGGCACTGAAGCTTTCTTT,CASSEEGTEAFF
TRBJ2-1,TRBV9,NA,once,TGTGCCAGCAGCGTATCTCTCGTCACGAACAGCTACAATGAGCAGTTCTTC,CASSVSLVTNSYNEQFF
TRBJ1-1,TRBV18,NA,NA,TGTGCCAGCTCACCTTCGCAGAACACTGAAGCTTTCTTT,CASSPSQNTEAFF
TRBJ2-1,TRBV5-1,TRBD2,NA,TGCGCCAGCAGCTACCCTAGCGGTTTCGCCAATGAGCAGTTCTTC,CASSYPSGFANEQFF
TRBJ1-1,TRBV13,NA,NA,TGTGCCAGCAGCTCGGGGAACACTGAAGCTTTCTTT,CASSSGNTEAFF
TRBJ2-1,TRBV5-6,NA,NA,TGTGCCAGCAGCTTGGGGGCAGGTCGATACAATGAGCAGTTCTTC,CASSLGAGRYNEQFF
TRBJ1-3,TRBV5-1,NA,NA,TGCGCCAGCAGCTTGACCCCCGGACAGACTGGAAACACCATATATTTT,CASSLTPGQTGNTIYF
TRBJ1-1,TRBV13,TRBD1,NA,TGTGCCAGCAGCTCTACAGGGGCTGAAGCTTTCTTT,CASSSTGAEAFF
TRBJ2-3,TRBV5-6,NA,NA,TGTGCCAGCAGCTTGGTACTTACAGATACGCAGTATTTT,CASSLVLTDTQYF
TRBJ1-1,TRBV28,NA,NA,TGTGCCAGCAGTTCCAAGACCATTGAAGCTTTCTTT,CASSSKTIEAFF
TRBJ1-2,TRBV3-1/TRBV3-2,NA,NA,TGTGCCAGCAGCCAAGCCCACAGGGCTTTTGGCTATGGCTACACCTTC,CASSQAHRAFGYGYTF